This T cell receptor (beta chain) was sequenced during a study of Tregs in tolerant kidney transplant recipients. Notes on this clone: Antigen specificity is unknown. Read coverage stops 3 residues before the CDR3 terminus; the germline J gene supplies the remainder.

The data were produced by immunoSEQ multiplex PCR, yet TCRdb's version contains in-frame clones alone and is incomplete. This repertoire includes about 14,000 clones. Mixed chimerism was transient after nonmyeloablative marrow transplants from related graft donors. Findings and limits, study-wide: Validation in larger populations is needed because few patients were studied.

Germline values: CDR1 SEHNR, CDR2 FQNEAQ (reference sequence). This CDR3 contains 15 residues. V gene TRBV7-9 combines with J gene TRBJ1-2, with D perhaps matching TRBD1 (6 bases). The origin of this receptor is a human patient who received a combined kidney and bone marrow transplant. Some T cells may be supplied by the graft donor. The sample was CD8+ T cells from blood (PBMCs), taken 6 months after the transplant. Partial CDR3 DNA: TGTGCCAGCAGCTTTCCAGGGGAGAATACGTACGAC. This encodes CASSFPGENTYD. The whole CDR3 protein is CASSFPGENTYDYTF.